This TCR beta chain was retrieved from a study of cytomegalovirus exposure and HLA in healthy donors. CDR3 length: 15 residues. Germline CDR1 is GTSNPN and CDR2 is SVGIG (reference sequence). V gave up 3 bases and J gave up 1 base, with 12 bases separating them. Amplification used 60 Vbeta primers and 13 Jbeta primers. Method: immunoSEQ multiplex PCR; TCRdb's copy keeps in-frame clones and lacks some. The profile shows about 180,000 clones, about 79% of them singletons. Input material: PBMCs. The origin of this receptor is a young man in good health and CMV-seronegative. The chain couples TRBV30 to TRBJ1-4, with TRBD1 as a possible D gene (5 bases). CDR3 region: CAWRGGVGTNEKLFF. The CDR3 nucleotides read TGTGCCTGGAGGGGGGGGGTTGGAACTAATGAAAAACTGTTTTTT.